The next 28 T cell receptor beta chains were all read from a single sample in a study of Graves' ophthalmopathy and Graves' hyperthyroidism. Amplified TCR beta CDR3 regions were obtained using RNA transcripts as template. First-round RT-PCR relied on HTBI primers, and a second-round multiplex PCR came next. TCRdb used MiXCR to reprocess the multiplex PCR reads, holding one entry per CDR3 protein. The table records roughly 400,000 distinct CDR3 sequences, 17% of them present only once. Sequenced input: peripheral blood. The receptors come from an adult woman with stable Graves' hyperthyroidism.

This clonotype was counted at least ten times. The genes are TRBV7-2 and TRBJ2-7; D may be TRBD2 (6 bases). CDR1 SGHTA and CDR2 FQGNSA come from the germline V gene. The CDR3 totals 15 residues. The germline V and J ends were trimmed by 8 bases and 6 bases, with 23 bases remaining between them. DNA of the CDR3: TGTGCCAGCGGAAGTGCGGGATCTTGGGGCCTCGAGCAGTACTTC. Translating gives CASGSAGSWGLEQYF.

Ten or more counts support this clonotype. The gene calls are TRBV7-8 and TRBJ2-7; maybe TRBD1 (5 bases). Germline lookup yields CDR1 SGHVS and CDR2 FQNEAQ. The V end lost 4 bases, the J end lost 7 bases, and 20 bases lay between the germline ends. CDR3 length equals 15 residues. Here the CDR3 reads CASSSRTKGLEEQYF. CDR3 DNA sequence: TGTGCCAGCAGCTCACGGACCAAGGGGCTGGAGGAGCAGTACTTC.

This clonotype has ten or more counts. This chain uses TRBV15 with TRBJ2-5, with 9 bases that match TRBD2. The CDR3 totals 18 residues. Germline V CDR1 and CDR2: LNHNV, YYDKDF (reference sequence). Trimming at V came to 1 base and at J to 5 bases, leaving 14 bases not matched to a gene. Here the CDR3 DNA reads TGTGCCACCAGCAGAGTCGCGGGCGGTAGCGGGAGCAAGGAGACCCAGTACTTC. It yields the protein CATSRVAGGSGSKETQYF.

This clonotype was counted ten times or more. The chain employs TRBV11-2 and TRBJ2-7, with a tentative D call TRBD2 (5 bases). Germline lookup yields CDR1 SGHAT and CDR2 FQNNGV. The CDR3 has 15 amino acids. The V and J ends lost 3 bases and 3 bases respectively, with 15 bases between them. The CDR3 here is CASSFLGSTGYEQYF. CDR3 coding DNA: TGTGCCAGCAGCTTTTTGGGGAGTACGGGCTACGAGCAGTACTTC.

The CDR3 is CASSLGQGAVGELFF. The CDR3, as DNA: TGTGCCAGCAGCCTTGGACAGGGGGCGGTCGGGGAGCTGTTTTTT. The genes are TRBV7-9 and TRBJ2-2, with TRBD1 matching over 11 bases. The CDR3 length is 15 residues. CDR1 and CDR2 from the germline V gene are SEHNR and FQNEAQ (reference sequence). The V gene end was trimmed by 5 bases and the J gene end by 7 bases; junction bases not matched to a gene: 6.

Concerning this clonotype: Sequence at one end of the junction differs from germline and may be a read error. The chain combines TRBV12-3 or TRBV12-4 with TRBJ2-4; D may be TRBD1 (5 bases). There are 14 residues in the CDR3. The CDR3 sequence is CASSQAGAEDIKYF. CDR3 DNA sequence: TGTGCCAGCAGCCAAGCCGGAGCCGAGGACATTAAGTACTTC.

This clonotype was counted at least ten times. This chain links TRBV11-2 with TRBJ1-2, with D possibly TRBD1 on 5 matching bases. Trimming left V 4 bases short and J 8 bases short, with 11 bases between. CDR1 SGHAT and CDR2 FQNNGV come from the germline V gene. The CDR3 is 12 residues long. CDR3 sequence (DNA): TGTGCCAGCAGCTCCCAGGGAGGGGGCTACACCTTC. Translated, it gives CASSSQGGGYTF. The full variable domain, its missing parts supplied by reference TRBV11-2 and TRBJ1-2, is EAGVAQSPRYKIIEKRQSVAFWCNPISGHATLYWYQQILGQGPKLLIQFQNNGVVDDSQLPKDRFSAERLKGVDSTLKIQPAKLEDSAVYLCASSSQGGGYTFGSGTRLTVV.

The chain has TRBV19 and TRBJ2-5, with 12 bases that match TRBD2. Looked up from germline, CDR1 is LNHDA and CDR2 is SQIVND (reference sequence). Trimming at V came to 9 bases and at J to 6 bases, leaving 8 bases not matched to a gene. The CDR3 covers 14 residues. The CDR3 protein is CASSPGLAGKTQYF. CDR3 nucleotide sequence: TGTGCCAGCAGTCCCGGACTAGCGGGGAAGACCCAGTACTTC.

This clonotype was observed many times. The CDR3 DNA reads as TGTGCCAGCTCACCGAACAAAGGCACCTACGAGCAGTACTTC. As protein: CASSPNKGTYEQYF. The gene calls are TRBV18 and TRBJ2-7; D unclear. CDR3 length: 14 amino acids. Trimming pared 3 bases from V and 2 bases from J, leaving 11 bases between. Germline V gives CDR1 KGHSH, CDR2 LQKENI.

This clonotype was recorded at least ten times. The genes are TRBV7-2 and TRBJ2-7; 10 bases match TRBD2. This CDR3 has 15 amino acids. V lost 5 bases to trimming and J lost 2 bases; unmatched junction nucleotides: 6. CDR1 is SGHTA, CDR2 FQGNSA, per germline. The CDR3 DNA is TGTGCCAGCAGCACGGGACTAGCGAGTGCCTACGAGCAGTACTTC. Amino acids: CASSTGLASAYEQYF. The whole variable domain, filled in from reference TRBV7-2 and TRBJ2-7, reads GAGVSQSPSNKVTEKGKDVELRCDPISGHTALYWYRQSLGQGLEFLIYFQGNSAPDKSGLPSDRFSAERTGGSVSTLTIQRTQQEDSAVYLCASSTGLASAYEQYFGPGTRLTVT.

This clonotype was counted many times. The gene calls are TRBV19 and TRBJ2-2; D gene unclear. CDR3 size: 13 residues. V gave up 3 bases and J gave up 3 bases, with 5 bases separating them. Germline values: CDR1 LNHDA, CDR2 SQIVND (reference sequence). CDR3 DNA sequence: TGTGCCAGTAGTATGTGGGACACCGGGGAGCTGTTTTTT. Its protein product is CASSMWDTGELFF.

This clonotype was seen at least ten times. This rearrangement joins TRBV6-1 to TRBJ2-5; TRBD2 matches at 7 bases. With V trimmed by 6 bases and J by 5 bases, 12 bases remained unmatched. The length of the CDR3 is 15 residues. Germline values: CDR1 MNHNS, CDR2 SASEGT. This chain's CDR3 is CASSSSWGGRETQYF. CDR3 DNA sequence: TGTGCCAGCAGCTCGTCCTGGGGGGGTAGGGAGACCCAGTACTTC.

This rearrangement joins TRBV18 to TRBJ2-7; the D is unclear. This CDR3 contains 14 residues. The V and J ends lost 3 bases and 2 bases respectively, with 11 bases between them. From germline, CDR1 is KGHSH and CDR2 LQKENI. Here the CDR3 reads CASSPSGLTYEQYF. The CDR3 coding sequence is TGTGCCAGCTCACCGTCGGGCCTCACCTACGAGCAGTACTTC.

This clonotype has at least ten counts. The gene calls are TRBV15 and TRBJ1-1; 8 positions match TRBD1. The V segment lost 3 bases and the J segment 0 bases; nucleotides outside the gene matches: 9. Germline loops: CDR1 LNHNV, CDR2 YYDKDF (reference sequence). The CDR3 loop spans 17 amino acids. CDR3 sequence (DNA): TGTGCCACCAGCAGTCCCGGGACAGGCATTATGAACACTGAAGCTTTCTTT. As protein: CATSSPGTGIMNTEAFF.

This clonotype was counted ten times or more. The rearrangement uses TRBV24-1 and TRBJ1-1; D is possibly TRBD1 (6 bases). Germline-derived CDR1 and CDR2 are KGHDR and SFDVKD. CDR3 length equals 15 residues. V lost 2 bases and J 1 base, leaving 10 bases between the germline ends. The CDR3 DNA reads TGTGCCACCAGTGATTCCGGACAGAAGAACACTGAAGCTTTCTTT. It specifies CATSDSGQKNTEAFF.

The table lists this clonotype with many counts. V and J are TRBV28 and TRBJ1-6; 9 bases align to TRBD1. The junction had 9 bases not matched to a gene; V was cut back by 7 bases and J by 11 bases. This CDR3 is 14 amino acids long. From germline, CDR1 is MDHEN and CDR2 SYDVKM. CDR3 coding DNA: TGTGCCAGCATAGTTGGGACAGGGAGGACACCCCTCCACTTT. Protein sequence: CASIVGTGRTPLHF.

This clonotype has ten or more counts. The chain recombines TRBV12-3 or TRBV12-4 with TRBJ1-6; D possibly corresponds to TRBD1 (6 bases). The CDR3 length is 17 residues. V shed 3 bases and J shed 0 bases, with 12 bases lying between them. CDR3 sequence reads: CASSFSGARSYNSPLHF. The CDR3 DNA reads TGTGCCAGCAGTTTTTCAGGGGCCCGCTCCTATAATTCACCCCTCCACTTT.

The sample holds a few counts of this clonotype. V usage is TRBV5-1 and J usage is TRBJ1-1; D ambiguous. The germline CDR1 and CDR2 sequences are SGHRS and YFSETQ. V gave up 1 base and J gave up 8 bases, with 15 bases separating them. The CDR3 consists of 14 residues. CDR3 DNA sequence: TGCGCCAGCAGCTTGAGTGGTTGGGGAGTAGAAGCTTTCTTT. It is translated as CASSLSGWGVEAFF.

This clonotype has more than one count but fewer than ten. The chain employs TRBV28 and TRBJ2-5; 9 nucleotides match TRBD1. Germline V gives CDR1 MDHEN, CDR2 SYDVKM. The CDR3 is 14 amino acids. J was trimmed by 4 bases and V by 8 bases; bases with no gene match: 8. The CDR3 reads CASRRTGDSETQYF. CDR3 nucleotide sequence: TGTGCCAGCCGAAGGACAGGGGATTCAGAGACCCAGTACTTC.

This clonotype was counted many times. J is TRBJ1-2 and V is TRBV28, with D unclear. Deletions cut 6 bases from V and 4 bases from J, with 18 bases between. The CDR3 has 15 residues. Germline-derived CDR1 and CDR2 are MDHEN and SYDVKM. The CDR3 loop is CASSVPGGPRYGYTF. The CDR3 region has the DNA TGTGCCAGCAGCGTCCCTGGAGGGCCCCGCTATGGCTACACCTTC.

In this sample, this clonotype turned up many times. This chain connects TRBV7-8 to TRBJ2-7; tentative D call: TRBD2 (5 bases). V was cut by 5 bases and J by 3 bases, with 17 bases left in between. The V gene's germline CDR1 is SGHVS and CDR2 FQNEAQ. This CDR3 is built from 15 residues. CDR3 in amino acids: CASSVKRISNYEQYF. The CDR3 DNA is TGTGCCAGCAGCGTAAAGCGGATCTCGAACTACGAGCAGTACTTC.

This clonotype was counted at least ten times. This chain links TRBV27 with TRBJ1-1; D possibly corresponds to TRBD1 (6 bases). Between the trimmed V and J ends, which lost 0 bases and 3 bases, there was a span of 11 bases. The CDR3 runs 15 residues. Germline CDR1 reads MNHEY; CDR2 reads SMNVEV (reference sequence). The CDR3 sequence is CASSLSPRGHTEAFF. The CDR3 nucleotides are TGTGCCAGCAGTTTATCTCCCAGGGGTCACACTGAAGCTTTCTTT.

This clonotype appeared many times. The chain combines TRBV20-1 with TRBJ1-5; 8 nucleotides match TRBD1. The CDR3 totals 16 residues. The V segment lost 0 bases and the J segment 1 base; nucleotides outside the gene matches: 5. Germline CDR1 is DFQATT and CDR2 is SNEGSKA (reference sequence). CDR3 protein: CSARDGRTGSNQPQHF. The DNA of the CDR3 is TGCAGTGCTAGAGATGGGCGGACAGGGAGCAATCAGCCCCAGCATTTT.

This clonotype was seen once. Given a much more abundant clone one base away, this may be a read error. The genes are TRBV29-1 and TRBJ1-2; 7 bases map to TRBD1. Per germline, CDR1 SQVTM and CDR2 ANQGSEA. Germline trimming cut 6 bases from V and 2 bases from J; bases unmatched to any gene: 6. This CDR3 is 13 amino acids long. In DNA form, the CDR3 reads TGCAGCGTGGAGACAGGGATGAACTATGGCTACACCTTC. It is translated as CSVETGMNYGYTF. The full variable domain, with the rest looked up from reference TRBV29-1 and TRBJ1-2, is SAVISQKPSRDICQRGTSLTIQCQVDSQVTMMFWYRQQPGQSLTLIATANQGSEATYESGFVIDKFPISRPNLTFSTLTVSNMSPEDSSIYLCSVETGMNYGYTFGSGTRLTVV.

J is TRBJ2-7 and V is TRBV28; D is perhaps TRBD1 or TRBD2 (5 bases each). Germline lookup yields CDR1 MDHEN and CDR2 SYDVKM. The CDR3 extends over 16 amino acids. Trimming shortened V by 3 bases and J by 2 bases, and 17 bases separated the two germline ends. The CDR3 sequence is CASSFSYRDATYEQYF. The CDR3 DNA is TGTGCCAGCAGTTTTTCGTATCGGGACGCAACCTACGAGCAGTACTTC.

This clonotype was seen repeatedly, ten times or more. This chain links TRBV9 with TRBJ1-3, with unresolved D. The CDR3 has 13 residues. Trimming left V 0 bases short and J 4 bases short, with 5 bases between. The germline V gene encodes CDR1 SGDLS and CDR2 YYNGEE. CDR3 nucleotides: TGTGCCAGCAGCGTAGTTCCCGGAAACACCATATATTTT. Residues: CASSVVPGNTIYF.

This clonotype was seen ten or more times. The rearrangement links TRBV28 to TRBJ1-2, with TRBD1 matching over 7 bases. CDR3 length: 14 amino acids. V shed 5 bases and J 5 bases; nucleotides not matched to a gene: 8. Germline V CDR1 and CDR2: MDHEN, SYDVKM. The CDR3 loop reads CASSPRQGGYGYTF. CDR3 bases: TGTGCCAGCAGTCCGCGACAGGGAGGATATGGCTACACCTTC.

This clonotype was counted ten times or more. This chain connects TRBV2 to TRBJ2-2; 9 nucleotides agree with TRBD2. Looked up from germline, CDR1 is SNHLY and CDR2 is FYNNEI. V dropped 8 bases and J dropped 3; count of bases not matched to a gene: 7. The length of the CDR3 is 15 residues. CDR3 sequence (DNA): TGTGCCAGCGTGGGGCGGGAGGGCCACACCGGGGAGCTGTTTTTT. This translates into CASVGREGHTGELFF.